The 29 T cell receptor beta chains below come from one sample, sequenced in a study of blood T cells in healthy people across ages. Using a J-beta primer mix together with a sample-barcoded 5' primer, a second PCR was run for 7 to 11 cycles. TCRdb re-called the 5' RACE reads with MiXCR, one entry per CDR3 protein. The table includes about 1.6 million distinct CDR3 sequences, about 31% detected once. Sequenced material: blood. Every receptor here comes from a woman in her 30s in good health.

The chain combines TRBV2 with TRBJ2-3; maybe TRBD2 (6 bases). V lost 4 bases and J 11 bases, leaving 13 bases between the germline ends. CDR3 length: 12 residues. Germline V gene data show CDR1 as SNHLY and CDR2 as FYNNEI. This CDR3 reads CASSAQRALQYF. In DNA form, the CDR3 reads TGTGCCAGCAGTGCTCAGCGGGCCTTGCAGTATTTT.

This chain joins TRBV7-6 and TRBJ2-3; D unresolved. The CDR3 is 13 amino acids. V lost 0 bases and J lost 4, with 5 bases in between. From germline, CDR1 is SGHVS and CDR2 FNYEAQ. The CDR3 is CASSLAFADTQYF. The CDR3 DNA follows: TGTGCCAGCAGCTTAGCATTCGCAGATACGCAGTATTTT. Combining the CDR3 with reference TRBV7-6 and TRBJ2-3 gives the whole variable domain GAGVSQSPRYKVTKRGQDVALRCDPISGHVSLYWYRQALGQGPEFLTYFNYEAQQDKSGLPNDRFSAERPEGSISTLTIQRTEQRDSAMYRCASSLAFADTQYFGPGTRLTVL.

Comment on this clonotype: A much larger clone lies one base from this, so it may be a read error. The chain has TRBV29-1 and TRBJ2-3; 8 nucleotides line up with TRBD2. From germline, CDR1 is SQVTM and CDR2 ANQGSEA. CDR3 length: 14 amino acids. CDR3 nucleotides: TGCAGCGTTGAACCGGGAGGGTACGGAGATACGCGGTATTTT. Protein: CSVEPGGYGDTRYF.

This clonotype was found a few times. The CDR3 reads CASSFGAENTEAFF. The CDR3 DNA follows: TGTGCCAGCAGTTTTGGGGCGGAGAACACTGAAGCTTTCTTT. The V gene is TRBV28, the J gene TRBJ1-1; D is possibly TRBD1 (5 bases). The CDR3 contains 14 residues. V lost 3 bases and J lost 1, with 9 bases in between. The germline gives CDR1 MDHEN, CDR2 SYDVKM.

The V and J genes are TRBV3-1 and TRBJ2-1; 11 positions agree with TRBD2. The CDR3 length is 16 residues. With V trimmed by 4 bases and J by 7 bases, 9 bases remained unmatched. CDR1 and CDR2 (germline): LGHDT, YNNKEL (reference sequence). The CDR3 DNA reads TGTGCCAGCAGCCTTGTAGCGGGAGGGCCGAGGAATGAGCAGTTCTTC. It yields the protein CASSLVAGGPRNEQFF.

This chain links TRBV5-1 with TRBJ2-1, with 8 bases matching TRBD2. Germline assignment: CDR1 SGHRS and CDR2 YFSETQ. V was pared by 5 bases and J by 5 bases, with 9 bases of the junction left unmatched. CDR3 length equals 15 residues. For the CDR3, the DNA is TGCGCCAGCAGTGGGGACGGGAGGGCCAACAATGAGCAGTTCTTC. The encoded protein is CASSGDGRANNEQFF.

The CDR3 DNA is TGTGCCAGCAGCGTAGGGAGCATAGCGGGTACGAATGAGCAGTTCTTC. Translated: CASSVGSIAGTNEQFF. The V and J genes are TRBV9 and TRBJ2-1, with TRBD2 matching 7 bases. This CDR3 contains 16 residues. After removal of 0 bases from V and 7 bases from J, the junction contained 10 bases not matched to a gene. Germline V gene sequence: CDR1 SGDLS, CDR2 YYNGEE.

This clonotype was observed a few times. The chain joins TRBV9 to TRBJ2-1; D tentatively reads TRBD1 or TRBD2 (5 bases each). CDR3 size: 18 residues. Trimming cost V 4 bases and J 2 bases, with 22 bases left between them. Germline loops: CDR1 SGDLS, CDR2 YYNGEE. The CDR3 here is CASSQVPPGPRAYNEQFF. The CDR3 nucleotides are TGTGCCAGCAGCCAGGTACCACCGGGACCCAGAGCCTACAATGAGCAGTTCTTC. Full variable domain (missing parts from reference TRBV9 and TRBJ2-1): DSGVTQTPKHLITATGQRVTLRCSPRSGDLSVYWYQQSLDQGLQFLIQYYNGEERAKGNILERFSAQQFPDLHSELNLSSLELGDSALYFCASSQVPPGPRAYNEQFFGPGTRLTVL.

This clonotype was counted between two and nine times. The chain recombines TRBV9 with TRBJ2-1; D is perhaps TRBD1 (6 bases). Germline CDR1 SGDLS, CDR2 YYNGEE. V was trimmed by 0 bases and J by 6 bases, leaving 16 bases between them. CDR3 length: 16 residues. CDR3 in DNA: TGTGCCAGCAGCGTAGGGGTAGGGTCAGGGGTCAATGAGCAGTTCTTC. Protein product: CASSVGVGSGVNEQFF. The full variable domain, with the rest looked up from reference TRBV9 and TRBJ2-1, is DSGVTQTPKHLITATGQRVTLRCSPRSGDLSVYWYQQSLDQGLQFLIQYYNGEERAKGNILERFSAQQFPDLHSELNLSSLELGDSALYFCASSVGVGSGVNEQFFGPGTRLTVL.

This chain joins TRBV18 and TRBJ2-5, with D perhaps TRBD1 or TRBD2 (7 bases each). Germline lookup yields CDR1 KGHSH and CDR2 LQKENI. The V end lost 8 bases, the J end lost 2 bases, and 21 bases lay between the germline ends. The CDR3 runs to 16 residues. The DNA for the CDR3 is TGTGCCAGCGGGCGGGAGACAGGGCCAACACAAGAGACCCAGTACTTC. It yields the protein CASGRETGPTQETQYF.

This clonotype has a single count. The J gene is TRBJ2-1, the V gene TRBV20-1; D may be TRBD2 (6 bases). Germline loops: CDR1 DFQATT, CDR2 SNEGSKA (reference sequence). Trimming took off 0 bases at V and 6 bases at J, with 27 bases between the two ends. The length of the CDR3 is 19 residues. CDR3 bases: TGCAGTGCTAGAGATGGTCAGTGGGAGACTAGGAAACCGAGCAATGAGCAGTTCTTC. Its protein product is CSARDGQWETRKPSNEQFF.

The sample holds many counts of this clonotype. The CDR3 region has the DNA TGTGCCTGGAGTGTAAGTTACGAGCAGTACTTC. Protein: CAWSVSYEQYF. This chain uses TRBV30 with TRBJ2-7; D call uncertain. CDR3 length: 11 residues. Trimming removed 0 bases at V and 4 bases at J, with 4 bases between. Germline V gene sequence: CDR1 GTSNPN, CDR2 SVGIG (reference sequence).

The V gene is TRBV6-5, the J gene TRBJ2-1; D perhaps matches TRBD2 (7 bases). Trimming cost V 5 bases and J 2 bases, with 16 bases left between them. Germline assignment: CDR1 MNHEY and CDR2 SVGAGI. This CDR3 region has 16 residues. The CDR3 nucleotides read TGTGCCAGCAGTCCCGGGGAGGGGGGAGCCTACAATGAGCAGTTCTTC. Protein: CASSPGEGGAYNEQFF.

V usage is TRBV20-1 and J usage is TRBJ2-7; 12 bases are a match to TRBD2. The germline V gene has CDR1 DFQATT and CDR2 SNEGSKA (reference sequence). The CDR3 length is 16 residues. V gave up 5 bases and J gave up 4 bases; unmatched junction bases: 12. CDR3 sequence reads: CSAGGTLAGGPYEQYF. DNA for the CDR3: TGCAGTGCTGGAGGGACGCTAGCGGGGGGGCCTTACGAGCAGTACTTC.

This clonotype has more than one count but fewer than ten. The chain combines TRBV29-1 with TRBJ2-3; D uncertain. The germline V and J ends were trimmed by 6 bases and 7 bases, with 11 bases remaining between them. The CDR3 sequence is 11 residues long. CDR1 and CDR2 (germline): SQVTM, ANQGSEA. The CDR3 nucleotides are TGCAGCGTATCCAGCCGATATACGCAGTATTTT. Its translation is CSVSSRYTQYF.

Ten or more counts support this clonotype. The CDR3 coding sequence is TGTGCCAGCAGTTTAGCTAATGGGGGAGCGGGCTATGGCTACACCTTC. This codes for CASSLANGGAGYGYTF. The genes are TRBV12-3 or TRBV12-4 and TRBJ1-2; possible D gene TRBD1, 5 bases. The CDR3 runs 16 residues. Trimming took off 0 bases at V and 4 bases at J, with 15 bases between the two ends.

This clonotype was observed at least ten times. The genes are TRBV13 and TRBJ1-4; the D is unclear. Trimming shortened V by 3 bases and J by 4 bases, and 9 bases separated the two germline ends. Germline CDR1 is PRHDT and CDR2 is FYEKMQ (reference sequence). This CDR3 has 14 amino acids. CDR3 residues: CASSFRVGNEKLFF. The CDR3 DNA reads TGTGCCAGCAGCTTCCGGGTCGGTAATGAAAAACTGTTTTTT.

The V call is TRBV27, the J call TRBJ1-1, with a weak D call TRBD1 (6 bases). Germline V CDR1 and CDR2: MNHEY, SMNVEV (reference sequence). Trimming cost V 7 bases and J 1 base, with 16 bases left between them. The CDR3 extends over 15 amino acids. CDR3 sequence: CASTPGRGQNTEAFF. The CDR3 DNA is TGTGCCAGCACCCCAGGACGGGGGCAGAACACTGAAGCTTTCTTT.

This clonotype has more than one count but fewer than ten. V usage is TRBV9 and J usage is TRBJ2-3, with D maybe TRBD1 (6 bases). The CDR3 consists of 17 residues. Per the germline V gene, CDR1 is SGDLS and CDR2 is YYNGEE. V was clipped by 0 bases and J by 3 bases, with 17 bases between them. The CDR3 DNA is TGTGCCAGCAGCGTAGATCCCCCGGACAGAAAGACAGATACGCAGTATTTT. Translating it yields CASSVDPPDRKTDTQYF.

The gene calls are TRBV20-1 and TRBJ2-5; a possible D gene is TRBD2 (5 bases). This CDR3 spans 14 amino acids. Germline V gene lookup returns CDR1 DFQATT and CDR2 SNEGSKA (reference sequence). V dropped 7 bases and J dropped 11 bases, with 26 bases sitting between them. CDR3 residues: CSVTEGTSWYEQYF. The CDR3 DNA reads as TGCAGTGTGACCGAAGGAACTAGTTGGTATGAGCAGTACTTC.

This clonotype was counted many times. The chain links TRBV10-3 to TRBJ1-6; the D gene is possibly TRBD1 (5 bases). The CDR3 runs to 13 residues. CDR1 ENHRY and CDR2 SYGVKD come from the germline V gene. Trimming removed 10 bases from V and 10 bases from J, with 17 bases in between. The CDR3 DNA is TGTGCCACTTTGACAGAACCTCAATCACCCCTCCACTTT. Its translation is CATLTEPQSPLHF.

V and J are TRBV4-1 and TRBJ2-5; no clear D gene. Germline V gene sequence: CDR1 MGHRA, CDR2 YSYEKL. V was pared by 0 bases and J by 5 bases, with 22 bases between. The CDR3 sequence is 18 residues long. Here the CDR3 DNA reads TGCGCCAGCAGCCAAGATTATGGAGAGCGTTCTTCCAGGGAGACCCAGTACTTC. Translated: CASSQDYGERSSRETQYF.

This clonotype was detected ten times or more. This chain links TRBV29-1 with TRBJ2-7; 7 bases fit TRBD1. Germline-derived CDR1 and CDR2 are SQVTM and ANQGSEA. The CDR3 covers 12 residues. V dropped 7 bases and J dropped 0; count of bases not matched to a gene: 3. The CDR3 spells CSAGDSSYEQYF. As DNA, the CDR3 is TGCAGCGCTGGGGACAGCTCCTACGAGCAGTACTTC.

CDR3 DNA sequence: TGCAGCGTGGAGATACGGGACAGCCCTTCCCCAGATACGCAGTATTTT. This sequence encodes CSVEIRDSPSPDTQYF. The rearrangement links TRBV29-1 to TRBJ2-3; 7 nucleotides agree with TRBD1. The CDR3 loop spans 16 amino acids. Germline lookup yields CDR1 SQVTM and CDR2 ANQGSEA. The V and J ends lost 6 bases and 4 bases, in that order; junction bases with no gene match: 16.

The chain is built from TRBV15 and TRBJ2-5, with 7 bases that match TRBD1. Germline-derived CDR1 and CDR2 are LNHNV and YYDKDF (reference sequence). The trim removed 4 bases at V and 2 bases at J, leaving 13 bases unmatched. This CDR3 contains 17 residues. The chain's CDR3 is CATSIGKNRGHQETQYF. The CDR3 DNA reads TGTGCCACCAGCATTGGGAAAAACAGGGGACATCAAGAGACCCAGTACTTC.

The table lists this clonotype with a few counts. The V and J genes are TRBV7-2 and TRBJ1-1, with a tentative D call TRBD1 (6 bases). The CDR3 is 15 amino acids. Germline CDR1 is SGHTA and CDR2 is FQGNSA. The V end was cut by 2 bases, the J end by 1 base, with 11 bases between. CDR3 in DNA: TGTGCCAGCAGCTTATACGGGACATCGAACACTGAAGCTTTCTTT. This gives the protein CASSLYGTSNTEAFF. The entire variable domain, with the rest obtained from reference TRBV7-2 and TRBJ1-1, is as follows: GAGVSQSPSNKVTEKGKDVELRCDPISGHTALYWYRQSLGQGLEFLIYFQGNSAPDKSGLPSDRFSAERTGGSVSTLTIQRTQQEDSAVYLCASSLYGTSNTEAFFGQGTRLTVV.

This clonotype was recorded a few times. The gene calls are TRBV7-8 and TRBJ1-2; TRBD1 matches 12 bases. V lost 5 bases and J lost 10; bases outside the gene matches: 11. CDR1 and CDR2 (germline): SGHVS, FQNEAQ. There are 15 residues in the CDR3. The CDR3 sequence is CASSPQTGTGGDYTF. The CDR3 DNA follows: TGTGCCAGCAGCCCCCAAACCGGGACAGGGGGCGACTACACCTTC.

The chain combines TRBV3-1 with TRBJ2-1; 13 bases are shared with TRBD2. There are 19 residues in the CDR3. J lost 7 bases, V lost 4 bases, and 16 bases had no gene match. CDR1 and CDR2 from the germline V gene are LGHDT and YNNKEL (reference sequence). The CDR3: CASSPTSPGLAGLVNEQFF. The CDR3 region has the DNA TGTGCCAGCAGCCCGACCTCACCGGGACTAGCGGGACTCGTAAATGAGCAGTTCTTC.

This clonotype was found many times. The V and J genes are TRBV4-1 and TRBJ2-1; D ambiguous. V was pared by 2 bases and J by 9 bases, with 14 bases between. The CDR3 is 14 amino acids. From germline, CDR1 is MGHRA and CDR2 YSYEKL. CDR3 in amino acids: CASSQQALSSEQFF. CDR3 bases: TGCGCCAGCAGCCAACAGGCCTTGAGTAGTGAGCAGTTCTTC.